Each of the 22 T cell receptor beta chains below was sequenced from the same sample in a study of radiation and T cells in renal cell carcinoma. Only in-frame clones appear in the TCRdb table, and some are missing; sequencing was by immunoSEQ multiplex PCR. The data show 60,000 or so clones, about 80% seen once. The time point: blood 4 weeks post-SBRT, at nephrectomy. Treatment defined: 15 Gy SBRT to primary tumor, nephrectomy 4 weeks later. Sequenced here: blood, sampled from a patient whose treatment included radiotherapy and nephrectomy. The receptors were gathered from a man between 60 and 70 years old with renal cell carcinoma.

This clone has only a few counts. The chain recombines TRBV10-2 with TRBJ1-1; no definite D call. The CDR3 is made up of 12 amino acids. Per the germline V gene, CDR1 is WSHSY and CDR2 is SAAADI. Trimming stripped 4 bases from V and 6 bases from J, with 9 bases between. The CDR3 spells CASSAGSSEAFF. CDR3 coding DNA: TGCGCCAGCAGTGCGGGGAGCTCTGAAGCTTTCTTT.

This sequence joins TRBV30 and TRBJ1-4; weak D call: TRBD1 (5 bases). The CDR3 is made up of 15 amino acids. From germline, CDR1 is GTSNPN and CDR2 SVGIG (reference sequence). The V gene lost 5 bases and the J gene lost 0 bases, with 13 bases spanning the gap. CDR3 loop: CAWDSQGATNEKLFF. The CDR3 coding sequence is TGTGCCTGGGACTCCCAGGGTGCAACTAATGAAAAACTGTTTTTT.

The rearrangement uses TRBV10-3 and TRBJ2-2, with TRBD1 identical over 11 bases. Trimming removed 4 bases from V and 5 bases from J; junction bases left unmatched: 6. From germline, CDR1 is ENHRY and CDR2 SYGVKD. CDR3 length equals 16 residues. The CDR3 bases are TGTGCCATCAGTGCATCCCGGGACAGGGGGACCGGGGAGCTGTTTTTT. Protein product: CAISASRDRGTGELFF.

CDR3 residues: CASSSMDRGSYEQYF. CDR3 sequence (DNA): TGTGCCAGCAGCTCGATGGACAGGGGATCCTACGAGCAGTACTTC. The gene calls are TRBV7-2 and TRBJ2-7, with 9 bases lining up with TRBD1. The CDR3 loop spans 15 amino acids. V dropped 4 bases and J dropped 1; count of bases not matched to a gene: 5. Germline lookup yields CDR1 SGHTA and CDR2 FQGNSA.

Only one count was recorded for this clone. V gene TRBV5-4 combines with J gene TRBJ2-3; 9 positions match TRBD1. J lost 0 bases, V lost 4 bases, and 6 bases had no gene match. CDR3 length equals 16 residues. The germline gives CDR1 SGHNT, CDR2 YYREEE (reference sequence). CDR3 bases: TGTGCCAGCAGCCGACGACAGGGGGTTAGCACAGATACGCAGTATTTT. Its translation is CASSRRQGVSTDTQYF.

The chain uses TRBV7-2 and TRBJ2-1, with D possibly being TRBD2 (6 bases). In germline, CDR1 is SGHTA, CDR2 FQGNSA. The CDR3 contains 14 residues. The V end lost 0 bases, the J end lost 6 bases, and 9 bases lay between the germline ends. The CDR3 DNA reads TGTGCCAGCAGCTTAGCGCGGGACTTCAATGAGCAGTTCTTC. Translation gives CASSLARDFNEQFF.

CDR3 sequence reads: CAWSTGGEADYGYTF. Written as DNA, the CDR3 is TGTGCCTGGAGCACAGGGGGGGAGGCTGACTATGGCTACACCTTC. V gene TRBV30 combines with J gene TRBJ1-2, with 8 bases lining up with TRBD1. V was pared by 3 bases and J by 3 bases, with 9 bases of the junction left unmatched. From germline, CDR1 is GTSNPN and CDR2 SVGIG (reference sequence). This CDR3 is 15 amino acids long.

The genes are TRBV21-1 and TRBJ2-7; the table's D gene call, TRBD2, was not cross checked with the DNA. TRBV21-1 is classified as a pseudogene. The CDR3 has 17 residues. In nucleotides, the CDR3 is TGTGCCAGCAGCAAAGTGGGGGGACTCCCTGTGGGCTACGAGCAGTACGTC. It encodes CASSKVGGLPVGYEQYV.

The CDR3: CAISLTLSSYNEQFF. CDR3 DNA: TGTGCCATCAGTTTGACCCTCAGCTCCTACAATGAGCAGTTCTTC. The chain couples TRBV10-3 to TRBJ2-1, with unresolved D. This CDR3 contains 15 residues. The germline V and J ends were trimmed by 5 bases and 0 bases, with 11 bases remaining between them. Germline V gives CDR1 ENHRY, CDR2 SYGVKD.

This chain joins TRBV19 and TRBJ2-1; D remains ambiguous. V lost 5 bases to trimming and J lost 2 bases, with 13 bases between them. This CDR3 region has 15 residues. Germline lookup yields CDR1 LNHDA and CDR2 SQIVND (reference sequence). CDR3 bases: TGTGCCAGTAGTGCGCTAGAGCAGGCCTACAATGAGCAGTTCTTC. Residues: CASSALEQAYNEQFF. Supplemented by reference TRBV19 and TRBJ2-1, the full variable domain reads DGGITQSPKYLFRKEGQNVTLSCEQNLNHDAMYWYRQDPGQGLRLIYYSQIVNDFQKGDIAEGYSVSREKKESFPLTVTSAQKNPTAFYLCASSALEQAYNEQFFGPGTRLTVL.

This clone was detected only a few times. The chain employs TRBV20-1 and TRBJ1-1; D perhaps matches TRBD1 (6 bases). V lost 7 bases and J lost 1, with 7 bases in between. Germline V CDR1 and CDR2: DFQATT, SNEGSKA (reference sequence). This CDR3 comprises 11 residues. CDR3 DNA: TGCAGTGTAGGGGGGAACACTGAAGCTTTCTTT. Its translation: CSVGGNTEAFF.

The CDR3 loop reads CASSLMGQETQYF. CDR3 coding DNA: TGTGCCAGCAGTTTAATGGGTCAAGAGACCCAGTACTTC. This chain joins TRBV27 and TRBJ2-5, with D unresolved. The CDR3 spans 13 residues. The V and J ends lost 2 bases and 2 bases respectively, with 6 bases between them. Germline loops: CDR1 MNHEY, CDR2 SMNVEV (reference sequence).

The chain is built from TRBV6-6 and TRBJ1-3; 8 bases are a match to TRBD1. The CDR3 spans 13 residues. The V and J ends lost 6 bases and 8 bases, in that order; junction bases with no gene match: 6. The V gene's germline CDR1 is MNHNY and CDR2 SVGAGI (reference sequence). The CDR3 sequence: CASRSGGKDTIYF. CDR3 DNA: TGTGCCAGCAGATCAGGGGGCAAGGACACCATATATTTT.

The gene calls are TRBV15 and TRBJ2-1; TRBD1 matches at 7 bases. Trimming at V came to 1 base and at J to 6 bases, leaving 6 bases not matched to a gene. This CDR3 spans 15 amino acids. The germline V gene encodes CDR1 LNHNV and CDR2 YYDKDF (reference sequence). The CDR3 nucleotides read TGTGCCACCAGCAGAGGGCAGGGGGTACGCAATGAGCAGTTCTTC. Its translation is CATSRGQGVRNEQFF.

The chain couples TRBV9 to TRBJ2-1, with 7 bases matching TRBD2. The CDR3 length is 15 residues. CDR1 is SGDLS, CDR2 YYNGEE, per germline. With 2 bases clipped from V and 8 bases from J, the junction kept 10 bases outside the gene matches. CDR3 residues: CASSVRGRAGDEQFF. In DNA form, the CDR3 reads TGTGCCAGCAGCGTTCGGGGGAGGGCCGGGGATGAGCAGTTCTTC. Filled out from reference TRBV9 and TRBJ2-1, the complete variable domain reads DSGVTQTPKHLITATGQRVTLRCSPRSGDLSVYWYQQSLDQGLQFLIQYYNGEERAKGNILERFSAQQFPDLHSELNLSSLELGDSALYFCASSVRGRAGDEQFFGPGTRLTVL.

The chain recombines TRBV7-3 with TRBJ2-2; the D is unclear. V lost 5 bases, J lost 1 base, and 5 bases lay in between. Germline V lookup: CDR1 SGHTA, CDR2 FQGTGA. This CDR3 has 13 residues. In DNA form, the CDR3 reads TGTGCCAGCAGCCCGAGGAACACCGGGGAGCTGTTTTTT. Amino acids: CASSPRNTGELFF. The whole variable domain, filled in from reference TRBV7-3 and TRBJ2-2, reads GAGVSQTPSNKVTEKGKYVELRCDPISGHTALYWYRQSLGQGPEFLIYFQGTGAADDSGLPNDRFFAVRPEGSVSTLKIQRTERGDSAVYLCASSPRNTGELFFGEGSRLTVL.

This clone showed up just a few times. The rearrangement uses TRBV30 and TRBJ1-1, with 7 positions matching TRBD1. This CDR3 region has 16 residues. J gave up 0 bases and V 2 bases, and 9 bases lay outside the gene matches. CDR1 is GTSNPN, CDR2 SVGIG, per germline (reference sequence). In DNA form, the CDR3 reads TGTGCCTGGAGTAGAGTGGCAGGGGGGGTGAACACTGAAGCTTTCTTT. Translation gives CAWSRVAGGVNTEAFF.

This clone showed up just a few times. The chain employs TRBV7-2 and TRBJ1-1; D is undetermined. The CDR3 length is 14 residues. Germline CDR1 SGHTA, CDR2 FQGNSA. The V end lost 2 bases, the J end lost 1 base, and 8 bases lay between the germline ends. The CDR3, as DNA: TGTGCCAGCAGCTTAAATGGGGAGAACACTGAAGCTTTCTTT. Translated: CASSLNGENTEAFF.

The chain is built from TRBV14 and TRBJ2-3; a possible D gene is TRBD2 (6 bases). Deletions cut 2 bases from V and 4 bases from J, with 13 bases between. CDR1 is SGHDN, CDR2 FVKESK, per germline. The CDR3 loop spans 15 amino acids. The CDR3 DNA is TGTGCCAGCAGCCAATTTTTACCGGGGGCAGATACGCAGTATTTT. Translating it yields CASSQFLPGADTQYF.

The chain recombines TRBV7-2 with TRBJ2-3; no clear D. The CDR3 is 12 amino acids. CDR1 SGHTA and CDR2 FQGNSA come from the germline V gene. V was clipped by 5 bases and J by 6 bases, with 9 bases between them. DNA of the CDR3: TGTGCCAGCAGCGCCCTGGGCGATACGCAGTATTTT. This sequence encodes CASSALGDTQYF.

The chain links TRBV18 to TRBJ1-2; D possibly corresponds to TRBD1 (5 bases). V was pared by 5 bases and J by 4 bases, with 20 bases between. CDR3 length: 16 residues. Per the germline V gene, CDR1 is KGHSH and CDR2 is LQKENI. CDR3 nucleotide sequence: TGTGCCAGCTCAGACAGATCTCGGGGCGTTGGCTATGGCTACACCTTC. Translated, it gives CASSDRSRGVGYGYTF.

The chain couples TRBV28 to TRBJ2-1; the D is unclear. V was clipped by 7 bases and J by 0 bases, with 10 bases between them. Germline V gives CDR1 MDHEN, CDR2 SYDVKM. The CDR3 is made up of 14 amino acids. CDR3 protein: CASTTPDSYNEQFF. CDR3 DNA sequence: TGTGCCAGCACCACCCCGGACTCCTACAATGAGCAGTTCTTC.